Given below is one TCR beta chain in context. The CDR3 runs 13 residues. V was clipped by 2 bases and J by 6 bases, with 10 bases between them. Germline-derived CDR1 and CDR2 are MNHEY and SMNVEV (reference sequence). CD8 cells classed as naive were CD45RO-negative and positively selected for CCR7, excluding terminally differentiated effector memory CD45RA+ cells. TCRdb's copy holds only in-frame clones and misses some; the assay was immunoSEQ multiplex PCR. The sample records 630,000 or so clones, roughly 98% being singletons. The source of the sample is a study of shared clonotypes between healthy human individuals.

The gene calls are TRBV27 and TRBJ1-2; D is ambiguous. Sequencing was carried out using naive CD8+ T cells sorted from blood. The receptor's source is a man under 40 in good health. The chain's CDR3 is CASSLIHGNGYTF. In DNA form, the CDR3 reads TGTGCCAGCAGTTTAATTCACGGAAATGGCTACACCTTC.